The 7 T cell receptor beta chains below all came from one sample that was sequenced in a study of blood T cells in healthy people across ages. Sample-barcoded 5' priming and a J-beta primer mix drove a second PCR of roughly 7 to 11 cycles. TCRdb passed the 5' RACE reads through MiXCR, listing each CDR3 protein once. The sample holds 700,000 or so distinct CDR3 sequences, roughly 20% seen once. The sequenced sample was blood. The receptors derive from a man aged 65 to 85 in good health.

The V call is TRBV4-1, the J call TRBJ1-2; D uncertain. Germline V lookup: CDR1 MGHRA, CDR2 YSYEKL. CDR3 length equals 15 residues. V was shortened by 0 bases and J by 6 bases, with 14 bases between the two germline ends. The DNA for the CDR3 is TGCGCCAGCAGCCAAGATGGCAGAGACACTGATGGCTACACCTTC. Amino acids: CASSQDGRDTDGYTF.

The chain is built from TRBV12-3 or TRBV12-4 and TRBJ2-1; possibly TRBD2 for D (6 bases). This CDR3 is 15 amino acids long. The V end lost 2 bases, the J end lost 0 bases, and 8 bases lay between the germline ends. This chain's CDR3 is CASSLTGVSYNEQFF. The DNA for the CDR3 is TGTGCCAGCAGTTTAACGGGAGTCTCCTACAATGAGCAGTTCTTC.

This clonotype appeared a few times. CDR3 nucleotide sequence: TGCGCCAGCAGTCTATCTCGCACAGGATCATATGGCTACACCTTC. This codes for CASSLSRTGSYGYTF. This chain joins TRBV10-2 and TRBJ1-2, with D perhaps matching TRBD1 (5 bases). Germline V gene lookup returns CDR1 WSHSY and CDR2 SAAADI. V was clipped by 5 bases and J by 5 bases, with 18 bases between them. The CDR3 runs 15 residues.

The table lists this clonotype with a few counts. The gene calls are TRBV7-3 and TRBJ1-1, with TRBD1 matching over 8 bases. The length of the CDR3 is 15 residues. From germline, CDR1 is SGHTA and CDR2 FQGTGA. The V and J ends lost 0 bases and 4 bases, in that order; junction bases with no gene match: 4. The CDR3 DNA sequence: TGTGCCAGCAGCTTAACAACAGGGGGTAGCACTGAAGCTTTCTTT. It codes for CASSLTTGGSTEAFF.

The chain links TRBV7-9 to TRBJ2-3; no clear D gene. Trimming stripped 7 bases from V and 7 bases from J, with 18 bases between. Germline lookup yields CDR1 SEHNR and CDR2 FQNEAQ (reference sequence). The length of the CDR3 is 14 residues. The CDR3 protein is CASTLRQDPYTQYF. CDR3 nucleotide sequence: TGTGCCAGCACCCTAAGGCAGGATCCGTATACGCAGTATTTT. The full variable domain, its missing parts supplied by reference TRBV7-9 and TRBJ2-3, is DTGVSQNPRHKITKRGQNVTFRCDPISEHNRLYWYRQTLGQGPEFLTYFQNEAQLEKSRLLSDRFSAERPKGSFSTLEIQRTEQGDSAMYLCASTLRQDPYTQYFGPGTRLTVL.

A remark on this clonotype: A much larger clone differs by one base, so this may be a read error. The chain combines TRBV12-3 or TRBV12-4 with TRBJ2-2, with D uncertain. This CDR3 contains 12 residues. V was trimmed by 8 bases and J by 2 bases, leaving 6 bases between them. The CDR3 spells CASGVNTGELFF. The CDR3 DNA reads as TGTGCCAGCGGCGTAAACACCGGGGAGCTGTTTTTT.

The rearrangement uses TRBV25-1 and TRBJ1-3; unclear D gene. CDR1 is MGHDK and CDR2 is SYGVNS in the germline V gene. V lost 2 bases and J 0 bases, leaving 14 bases between the germline ends. This CDR3 region has 17 residues. CDR3 nucleotides: TGTGCCAGCAGTGAAGACCCACACAGTGCCTCTGGAAACACCATATATTTT. Protein sequence: CASSEDPHSASGNTIYF.